Each of the 31 T cell receptor beta chains below was sequenced from the same sample in a study of control samples from healthy donors and cancer patients. TCRdb's table, derived via immunoSEQ multiplex PCR, lists solely in-frame clones and lacks some. Of about 86,000 clones listed, about 89% are singletons. The sample consisted of PBMCs. The receptors were gathered from a woman in her forties or fifties with colorectal cancer.

The chain carries TRBV4-3 and TRBJ2-2; D gene unclear. CDR3 length equals 14 residues. V was cut by 1 base and J by 5 bases, with 8 bases left in between. In germline, CDR1 is LGHNA, CDR2 YSLEER. The CDR3 here is CASSQVVGTGELFF. CDR3 DNA sequence: TGCGCCAGCAGCCAAGTTGTGGGGACCGGGGAGCTGTTTTTT.

The chain uses TRBV6-1 and TRBJ2-7, with a weak D call TRBD2 (7 bases). The CDR3 length is 13 residues. V lost 3 bases and J 4 bases, leaving 10 bases between the germline ends. Germline-derived CDR1 and CDR2 are MNHNS and SASEGT. The CDR3 loop reads CASSDGGRYEQYV. CDR3 sequence (DNA): TGTGCCAGCAGTGACGGGGGGCGTTACGAGCAGTACGTC.

This chain uses TRBV28 with TRBJ2-3; the D is unclear. With 7 bases removed from V and 0 bases from J, the gap between germline ends came to 8 bases. Germline CDR1 MDHEN, CDR2 SYDVKM. The CDR3 covers 13 residues. The CDR3 nucleotides read TGTGCCAGCACGCGACCTAGCACAGATACGCAGTATTTT. It specifies CASTRPSTDTQYF.

The CDR3 spells CASSPNLNGDTEAFF. CDR3 nucleotide sequence: TGTGCCAGCAGCCCCAACCTTAACGGTGACACTGAAGCTTTCTTT. The gene calls are TRBV7-2 and TRBJ1-1; D is uncertain. The CDR3 has 15 amino acids. Trimming removed 5 bases from V and 3 bases from J, with 16 bases in between. Germline CDR1 SGHTA, CDR2 FQGNSA.

The CDR3 sequence is CASSDEGGDTQYF. In DNA form, the CDR3 reads TGTGCCAGCAGTGACGAGGGGGGGGATACGCAGTATTTT. This chain joins TRBV6-4 and TRBJ2-3, with D perhaps matching TRBD2 (7 bases). Per the germline V gene, CDR1 is MRHNA and CDR2 is SNTAGT. The germline V and J ends were trimmed by 2 bases and 6 bases, with 9 bases remaining between them. This CDR3 comprises 13 residues.

The chain carries TRBV7-3 and TRBJ2-3; 9 positions match TRBD1. Germline CDR1 and CDR2: SGHTA and FQGTGA. The CDR3 totals 16 residues. The junction had 6 bases not matched to a gene; V was cut back by 5 bases and J by 0 bases. CDR3 sequence (DNA): TGTGCCAGCAGCACAACAGGGGGCCCTAGCACAGATACGCAGTATTTT. Its protein product is CASSTTGGPSTDTQYF. The variable domain in full, completed from reference TRBV7-3 and TRBJ2-3, reads GAGVSQTPSNKVTEKGKYVELRCDPISGHTALYWYRQSLGQGPEFLIYFQGTGAADDSGLPNDRFFAVRPEGSVSTLKIQRTERGDSAVYLCASSTTGGPSTDTQYFGPGTRLTVL.

The chain recombines TRBV29-1 with TRBJ1-1; 8 bases line up with TRBD1. This CDR3 has 13 amino acids. V lost 6 bases and J lost 3; bases outside the gene matches: 6. The V gene's germline CDR1 is SQVTM and CDR2 ANQGSEA. In DNA, the CDR3 is TGCAGCGTCTCGGGACAGGAAGACACTGAAGCTTTCTTT. As protein: CSVSGQEDTEAFF.

The chain combines TRBV28 with TRBJ1-5; D is ambiguous. Deletions cut 7 bases from V and 0 bases from J, with 13 bases between. In germline, CDR1 is MDHEN, CDR2 SYDVKM. The CDR3 contains 15 residues. CDR3 amino acids: CASKGLGNSNQPQHF. CDR3 nucleotide sequence: TGTGCCAGCAAAGGACTGGGAAATAGCAATCAGCCCCAGCATTTT. The full variable domain, in which reference TRBV28 and TRBJ1-5 provide the parts outside the CDR3, is DVKVTQSSRYLVKRTGEKVFLECVQDMDHENMFWYRQDPGLGLRLIYFSYDVKMKEKGDIPEGYSVSREKKERFSLILESASTNQTSMYLCASKGLGNSNQPQHFGDGTRLSIL.

This sequence joins TRBV6-5 and TRBJ1-1; perhaps TRBD1 as D (5 bases). V lost 0 bases and J lost 4, with 12 bases in between. The length of the CDR3 is 15 residues. Germline CDR1 MNHEY, CDR2 SVGAGI. The CDR3 bases are TGTGCCAGCAGTTACTCGAAGGGGTTGGGCACTGAAGCTTTCTTT. This sequence encodes CASSYSKGLGTEAFF.

The chain is built from TRBV30 and TRBJ2-3; 9 bases are shared with TRBD2. V lost 4 bases to trimming and J lost 1 base; unmatched junction nucleotides: 3. This CDR3 spans 14 amino acids. CDR1 is GTSNPN, CDR2 SVGIG, per germline (reference sequence). CDR3 coding DNA: TGTGCCTGGATGCGCGGGGGGGGCACAGATACGCAGTATTTT. As protein: CAWMRGGGTDTQYF.

The gene calls are TRBV15 and TRBJ2-2; TRBD2 matches at 7 bases. The V gene end was trimmed by 0 bases and the J gene end by 8 bases; junction bases not matched to a gene: 3. The germline gives CDR1 LNHNV, CDR2 YYDKDF (reference sequence). CDR3 length equals 14 residues. DNA for the CDR3: TGTGCCACCAGCAGAGAGGGGGGGTCGGGGGAGCTGTTTTTT. Translation: CATSREGGSGELFF.

The chain links TRBV18 to TRBJ1-5; D remains ambiguous. The germline V gene encodes CDR1 KGHSH and CDR2 LQKENI. The germline V and J ends were trimmed by 2 bases and 5 bases, with 4 bases remaining between them. This CDR3 spans 12 amino acids. The CDR3 coding sequence is TGTGCCAGCTCACCAGCAGATCAGCCCCAGCATTTT. It codes for CASSPADQPQHF.

This chain connects TRBV21-1 to TRBJ2-7; the D segment call TRBD1 is taken from the table without a DNA check. TRBV21-1 is labeled a pseudogene. This CDR3 region has 18 residues. CDR3 in DNA: TGTGCCAGCAGCAAGAGGGCGTACTGGGACAGATTCACCTACGAGCAGTACGTC. Its translation: CASSKRAYWDRFTYEQYV.

The gene calls are TRBV4-1 and TRBJ1-5; D not certain. Germline V gene data show CDR1 as MGHRA and CDR2 as YSYEKL. V shed 0 bases and J shed 2 bases, with 14 bases lying between them. The CDR3 spans 17 residues. The DNA for the CDR3 is TGCGCCAGCAGCCAAGATGAATGGCGAGTGGGCAATCAGCCCCAGCATTTT. Encoded protein: CASSQDEWRVGNQPQHF.

The chain recombines TRBV6-5 with TRBJ2-6; D uncertain. Between the trimmed V and J ends, which lost 6 bases and 0 bases, there was a span of 9 bases. The CDR3 consists of 15 residues. Germline V CDR1 and CDR2: MNHEY, SVGAGI. CDR3 residues: CASSQSYSGANVLTF. Here the CDR3 DNA reads TGTGCCAGCAGCCAGAGCTACTCTGGGGCCAACGTCCTGACTTTC.

The chain employs TRBV19 and TRBJ2-3, with 8 positions matching TRBD2. This CDR3 has 15 residues. Per the germline V gene, CDR1 is LNHDA and CDR2 is SQIVND (reference sequence). The ends lost 7 bases at V and 4 bases at J; junction bases unmatched: 10. The CDR3 DNA reads TGTGCCAGTAAATTGAAGGGACTAGGGGCAGATACGCAGTATTTT. Protein sequence: CASKLKGLGADTQYF.

The V gene is TRBV2, the J gene TRBJ1-2; D not resolved. Per germline, CDR1 SNHLY and CDR2 FYNNEI. This CDR3 is built from 14 residues. V lost 6 bases and J 8 bases, leaving 19 bases between the germline ends. The CDR3, as DNA: TGTGCCAGCAGACGCGGACCCGGAGAGGTGGGCTACACCTTC. This codes for CASRRGPGEVGYTF. Based on the CDR3 plus reference TRBV2 and TRBJ1-2, the full variable domain is EPEVTQTPSHQVTQMGQEVILRCVPISNHLYFYWYRQILGQKVEFLVSFYNNEISEKSEIFDDQFSVERPDGSNFTLKIRSTKLEDSAMYFCASRRGPGEVGYTFGSGTRLTVV.

The chain recombines TRBV19 with TRBJ1-1; D ambiguous. Trimming stripped 4 bases from V and 0 bases from J, with 12 bases between. The CDR3 loop spans 15 amino acids. Germline CDR1 and CDR2: LNHDA and SQIVND (reference sequence). The CDR3 sequence: CASSKLKRMNTEAFF. In nucleotides, the CDR3 is TGTGCCAGTAGTAAGTTGAAACGCATGAACACTGAAGCTTTCTTT.

The gene calls are TRBV10-3 and TRBJ1-2; a weak D match, TRBD1 (5 bases). V lost 2 bases and J 4 bases, leaving 14 bases between the germline ends. This CDR3 has 15 amino acids. Germline V CDR1 and CDR2: ENHRY, SYGVKD. This chain's CDR3 is CAISERRQLSYGYTF. CDR3 bases: TGTGCCATCAGTGAGCGAAGACAGTTGAGCTATGGCTACACCTTC.

This sequence joins TRBV6-1 and TRBJ2-1; D possibly corresponds to TRBD2 (7 bases). The V gene lost 4 bases and the J gene lost 4 bases, with 17 bases spanning the gap. This CDR3 spans 16 amino acids. Germline-derived CDR1 and CDR2 are MNHNS and SASEGT. The CDR3 is CASSAEGRGPYNEQFF. CDR3 bases: TGTGCCAGCAGTGCCGAGGGGCGGGGGCCTTACAATGAGCAGTTCTTC.

V is TRBV2 and J is TRBJ2-6; a weak D match, TRBD2 (5 bases). This CDR3 comprises 19 residues. Per germline, CDR1 SNHLY and CDR2 FYNNEI. Deletions cut 0 bases from V and 1 base from J, with 16 bases between. CDR3 in DNA: TGTGCCAGCAGTGAAGCACGAAGGGCCTGGAGGTCTGGGGCCAACGTCCTGACTTTC. Its translation is CASSEARRAWRSGANVLTF.

V usage is TRBV6-5 and J usage is TRBJ1-2, with a possible D match to TRBD1 (5 bases). Looked up from germline, CDR1 is MNHEY and CDR2 is SVGAGI. The CDR3 loop spans 13 amino acids. V gave up 2 bases and J gave up 8 bases, with 12 bases separating them. CDR3 in amino acids: CASSYGQGRGYTF. In DNA, the CDR3 is TGTGCCAGCAGTTACGGGCAGGGTCGCGGCTACACCTTC.

The rearrangement joins TRBV6-6 to TRBJ2-7, with D possibly being TRBD1 (7 bases). Deletions cut 6 bases from V and 6 bases from J, with 15 bases between. CDR3 length equals 13 residues. Germline-derived CDR1 and CDR2 are MNHNY and SVGAGI (reference sequence). CDR3 residues: CASSRRQGGEQYV. The CDR3 nucleotides read TGTGCCAGCAGCCGCAGACAGGGAGGCGAGCAGTACGTC.

The chain recombines TRBV7-3 with TRBJ2-3; the match to TRBD2 covers 8 bases. The CDR3 runs to 16 residues. With 2 bases clipped from V and 1 base from J, the junction kept 5 bases outside the gene matches. Germline V CDR1 and CDR2: SGHTA, FQGTGA. CDR3 sequence: CASSLLGRGGTDTQYF. The CDR3 coding sequence is TGTGCCAGCAGCTTACTCGGGCGGGGGGGCACAGATACGCAGTATTTT.

The genes are TRBV5-6 and TRBJ1-4; 9 nucleotides align to TRBD1. Losses at the gene ends were 1 base for V and 7 bases for J; bases not matched to a gene: 11. Germline V gene sequence: CDR1 SGHDT, CDR2 YYEEEE. The CDR3 extends over 17 amino acids. The CDR3 loop reads CASSLTQGAAVREKLFF. For the CDR3, the DNA is TGTGCCAGCAGCTTGACACAGGGGGCGGCGGTACGTGAAAAACTGTTTTTT.

The chain couples TRBV25-1 to TRBJ2-7, with D perhaps matching TRBD1 (6 bases). CDR1 MGHDK and CDR2 SYGVNS come from the germline V gene. The CDR3 spans 13 residues. The ends were cut back, 4 bases at V and 4 bases at J, with 11 bases in the middle. The CDR3 DNA follows: TGTGCCAGCAGTGCGGGACACCAATACGAGCAGTACGTC. As protein: CASSAGHQYEQYV.

V usage is TRBV2 and J usage is TRBJ2-5; perhaps TRBD1 as D (9 bases). Trimming shortened V by 2 bases and J by 5 bases, and 15 bases separated the two germline ends. Germline V gene sequence: CDR1 SNHLY, CDR2 FYNNEI. The CDR3 runs to 15 residues. CDR3 sequence: CASSETGGTGETQYF. DNA of the CDR3: TGTGCCAGCAGTGAAACGGGGGGGACAGGGGAGACCCAGTACTTC. Supplemented by reference TRBV2 and TRBJ2-5, the full variable domain reads EPEVTQTPSHQVTQMGQEVILRCVPISNHLYFYWYRQILGQKVEFLVSFYNNEISEKSEIFDDQFSVERPDGSNFTLKIRSTKLEDSAMYFCASSETGGTGETQYFGPGTRLLVL.

The chain joins TRBV2 to TRBJ1-5, with D uncertain. The V gene's germline CDR1 is SNHLY and CDR2 FYNNEI. The CDR3 sequence is 14 residues long. V lost 2 bases to trimming and J lost 7 bases, with 12 bases between them. The CDR3 sequence: CASSETSERQPQHF. The CDR3 region has the DNA TGTGCCAGCAGTGAAACTTCCGAACGGCAGCCCCAGCATTTT.

The V call is TRBV5-1, the J call TRBJ2-5; maybe TRBD1 (7 bases). The CDR3 runs 15 residues. Per germline, CDR1 SGHRS and CDR2 YFSETQ. Between the trimmed V and J ends, which lost 3 bases and 5 bases, there was a span of 17 bases. The CDR3 region is CASSSGGTEIETQYF. The CDR3 DNA is TGCGCCAGCAGCTCTGGCGGGACAGAAATCGAGACCCAGTACTTC. Complete variable domain (other parts from reference TRBV5-1 and TRBJ2-5): KAGVTQTPRYLIKTRGQQVTLSCSPISGHRSVSWYQQTPGQGLQFLFEYFSETQRNKGNFPGRFSGRQFSNSRSEMNVSTLELGDSALYLCASSSGGTEIETQYFGPGTRLLVL.

The V and J genes are TRBV7-2 and TRBJ2-2; the D gene is possibly TRBD2 (6 bases). Germline V lookup: CDR1 SGHTA, CDR2 FQGNSA. The CDR3 totals 16 residues. V lost 5 bases to trimming and J lost 3 bases, with 16 bases between them. CDR3 in amino acids: CASSPYPIADTGELFF. CDR3 nucleotides: TGTGCCAGCAGCCCGTACCCCATAGCGGACACCGGGGAGCTGTTTTTT.

This chain uses TRBV12-3 or TRBV12-4 with TRBJ2-7; D not resolved. The CDR3 is 11 amino acids. V was shortened by 3 bases and J by 6 bases, with 6 bases between the two germline ends. CDR3: CASSFGCEQYV. CDR3 bases: TGTGCCAGCAGTTTTGGCTGCGAGCAGTACGTC.